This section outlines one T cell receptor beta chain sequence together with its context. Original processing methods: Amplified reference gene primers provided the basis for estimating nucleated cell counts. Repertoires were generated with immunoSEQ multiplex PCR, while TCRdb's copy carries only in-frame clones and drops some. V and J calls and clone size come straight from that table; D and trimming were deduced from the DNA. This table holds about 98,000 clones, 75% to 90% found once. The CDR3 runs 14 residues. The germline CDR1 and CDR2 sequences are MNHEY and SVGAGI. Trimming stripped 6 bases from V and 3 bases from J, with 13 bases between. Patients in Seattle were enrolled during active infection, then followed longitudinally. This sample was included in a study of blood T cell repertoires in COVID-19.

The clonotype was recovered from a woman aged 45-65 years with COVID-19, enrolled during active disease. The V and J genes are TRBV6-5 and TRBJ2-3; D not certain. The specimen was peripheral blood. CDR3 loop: CASRRSTVTDTQYF. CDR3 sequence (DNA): TGTGCCAGCAGGAGAAGTACAGTGACAGATACGCAGTATTTT.